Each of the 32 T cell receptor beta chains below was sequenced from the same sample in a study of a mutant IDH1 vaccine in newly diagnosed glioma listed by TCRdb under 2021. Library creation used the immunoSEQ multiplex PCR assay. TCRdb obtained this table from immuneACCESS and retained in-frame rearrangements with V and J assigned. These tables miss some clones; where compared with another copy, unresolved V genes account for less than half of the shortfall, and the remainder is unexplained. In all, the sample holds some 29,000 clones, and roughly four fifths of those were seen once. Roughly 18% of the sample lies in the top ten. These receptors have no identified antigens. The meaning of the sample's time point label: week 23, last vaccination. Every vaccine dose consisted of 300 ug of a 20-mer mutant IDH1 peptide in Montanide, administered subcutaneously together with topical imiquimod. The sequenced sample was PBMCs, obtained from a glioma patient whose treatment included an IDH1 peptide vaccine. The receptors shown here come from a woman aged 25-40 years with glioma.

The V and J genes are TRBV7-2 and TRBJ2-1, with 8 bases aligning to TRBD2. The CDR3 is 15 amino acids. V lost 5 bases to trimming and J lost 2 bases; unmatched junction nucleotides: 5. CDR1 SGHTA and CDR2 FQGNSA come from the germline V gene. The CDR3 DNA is TGTGCCAGCAGCCTAAGCGGGGGCCCCTACAATGAGCAGTTCTTC. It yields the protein CASSLSGGPYNEQFF.

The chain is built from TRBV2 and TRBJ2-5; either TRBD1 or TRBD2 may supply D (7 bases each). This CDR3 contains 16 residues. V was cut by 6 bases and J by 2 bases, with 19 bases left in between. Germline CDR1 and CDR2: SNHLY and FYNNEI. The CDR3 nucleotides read TGTGCCAGCAGCGAGGGGGGGACAGAGGCTCAAGAGACCCAGTACTTC. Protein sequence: CASSEGGTEAQETQYF.

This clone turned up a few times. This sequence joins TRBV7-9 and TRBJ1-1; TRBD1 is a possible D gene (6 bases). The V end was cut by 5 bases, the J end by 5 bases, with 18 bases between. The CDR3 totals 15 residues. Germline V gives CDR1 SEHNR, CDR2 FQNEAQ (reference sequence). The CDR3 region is CASSRPGAFRTEAFF. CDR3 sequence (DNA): TGTGCCAGCAGCCGTCCGGGGGCGTTTAGAACTGAAGCTTTCTTT.

The CDR3, as DNA: TGTGCCAGTAGTATAGAGGCAGAAGCTTTCTTT. Translated, it gives CASSIEAEAFF. The J gene is TRBJ1-1, the V gene TRBV19; D ambiguous. The V and J ends lost 0 bases and 8 bases respectively, with 4 bases between them. CDR1 is LNHDA, CDR2 SQIVND, per germline (reference sequence). CDR3 length: 11 residues.

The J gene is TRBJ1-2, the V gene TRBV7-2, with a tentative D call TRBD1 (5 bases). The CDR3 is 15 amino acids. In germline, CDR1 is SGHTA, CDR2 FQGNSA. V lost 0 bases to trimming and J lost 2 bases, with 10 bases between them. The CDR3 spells CASSLALGTNYGYTF. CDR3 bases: TGTGCCAGCAGCTTAGCGTTAGGGACCAACTATGGCTACACCTTC.

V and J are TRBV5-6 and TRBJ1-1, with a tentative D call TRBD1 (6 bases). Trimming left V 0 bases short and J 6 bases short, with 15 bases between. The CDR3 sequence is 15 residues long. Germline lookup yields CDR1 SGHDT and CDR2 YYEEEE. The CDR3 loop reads CASSLAFFRGAEAFF. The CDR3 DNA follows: TGTGCCAGCAGCTTGGCGTTTTTCAGGGGCGCTGAAGCTTTCTTT.

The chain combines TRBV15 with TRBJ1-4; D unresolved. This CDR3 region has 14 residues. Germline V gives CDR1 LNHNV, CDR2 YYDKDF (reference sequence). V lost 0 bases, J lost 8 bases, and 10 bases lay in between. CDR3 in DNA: TGTGCCACCAGCAGAGATATTGTTAGCGAAAAACTGTTTTTT. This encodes CATSRDIVSEKLFF. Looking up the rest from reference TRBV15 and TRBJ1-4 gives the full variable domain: DAMVIQNPRYQVTQFGKPVTLSCSQTLNHNVMYWYQQKSSQAPKLLFHYYDKDFNNEADTPDNFQSRRPNTSFCFLDIRSPGLGDTAMYLCATSRDIVSEKLFFGSGTQLSVL.

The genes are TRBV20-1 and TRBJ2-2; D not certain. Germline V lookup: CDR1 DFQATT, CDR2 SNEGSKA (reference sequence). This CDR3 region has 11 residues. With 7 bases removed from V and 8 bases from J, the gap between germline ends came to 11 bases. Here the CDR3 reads CSVSGLGELFF. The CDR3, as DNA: TGCAGTGTCAGTGGCCTGGGGGAGCTGTTTTTT.

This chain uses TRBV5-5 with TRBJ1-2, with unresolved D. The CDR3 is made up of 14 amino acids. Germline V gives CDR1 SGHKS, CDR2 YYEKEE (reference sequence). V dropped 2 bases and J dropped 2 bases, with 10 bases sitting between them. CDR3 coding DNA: TGTGCCAGCAGCTTTCCCCAGGAGAACTATGGCTACACCTTC. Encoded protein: CASSFPQENYGYTF. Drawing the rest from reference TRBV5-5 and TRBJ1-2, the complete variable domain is DAGVTQSPTHLIKTRGQQVTLRCSPISGHKSVSWYQQVLGQGPQFIFQYYEKEERGRGNFPDRFSARQFPNYSSELNVNALLLGDSALYLCASSFPQENYGYTFGSGTRLTVV.

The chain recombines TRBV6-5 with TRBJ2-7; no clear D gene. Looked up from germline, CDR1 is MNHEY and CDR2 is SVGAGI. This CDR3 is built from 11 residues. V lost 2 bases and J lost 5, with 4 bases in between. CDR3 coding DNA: TGTGCCAGCAGTTACGGGCACGAGCAGTACTTC. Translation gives CASSYGHEQYF.

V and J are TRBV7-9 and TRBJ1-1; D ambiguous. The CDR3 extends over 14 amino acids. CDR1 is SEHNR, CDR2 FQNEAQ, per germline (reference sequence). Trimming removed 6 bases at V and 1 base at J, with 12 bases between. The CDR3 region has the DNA TGTGCCAGCAGGGAAACAGTTGGGAACACTGAAGCTTTCTTT. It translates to CASRETVGNTEAFF.

CDR3 in DNA: TGTGCCAGCAAGACAGATAACACTGAAGCTTTCTTT. Protein sequence: CASKTDNTEAFF. The gene calls are TRBV2 and TRBJ1-1; possible D gene TRBD1, 5 bases. This CDR3 has 12 residues. The germline CDR1 and CDR2 sequences are SNHLY and FYNNEI. The germline V and J ends were trimmed by 7 bases and 2 bases, with 8 bases remaining between them.

The CDR3 DNA sequence: TGTGCCAGCAGTGTGGCAGGGACGGGCAATCAGCCCCAGCATTTT. Protein product: CASSVAGTGNQPQHF. V is TRBV6-1 and J is TRBJ1-5; maybe TRBD1 (5 bases). From germline, CDR1 is MNHNS and CDR2 SASEGT. The CDR3 runs 15 residues. Trimming took 4 bases from V and 2 from J, leaving 12 bases between them.

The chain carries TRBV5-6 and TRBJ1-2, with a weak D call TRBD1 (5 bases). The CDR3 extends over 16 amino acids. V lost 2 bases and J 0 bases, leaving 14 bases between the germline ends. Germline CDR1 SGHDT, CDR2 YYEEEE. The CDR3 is CASSFPGTLANYGYTF. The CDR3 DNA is TGTGCCAGCAGCTTTCCCGGGACTCTCGCTAACTATGGCTACACCTTC. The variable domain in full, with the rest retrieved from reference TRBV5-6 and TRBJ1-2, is DAGVTQSPTHLIKTRGQQVTLRCSPKSGHDTVSWYQQALGQGPQFIFQYYEEEERQRGNFPDRFSGHQFPNYSSELNVNALLLGDSALYLCASSFPGTLANYGYTFGSGTRLTVV.

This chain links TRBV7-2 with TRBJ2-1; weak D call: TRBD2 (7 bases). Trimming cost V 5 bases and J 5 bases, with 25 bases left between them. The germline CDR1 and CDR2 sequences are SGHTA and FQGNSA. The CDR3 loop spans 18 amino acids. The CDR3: CASSLSRGGISMDNEQFF. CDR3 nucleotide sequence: TGTGCCAGCAGCCTTTCTAGGGGGGGGATCAGTATGGACAATGAGCAGTTCTTC.

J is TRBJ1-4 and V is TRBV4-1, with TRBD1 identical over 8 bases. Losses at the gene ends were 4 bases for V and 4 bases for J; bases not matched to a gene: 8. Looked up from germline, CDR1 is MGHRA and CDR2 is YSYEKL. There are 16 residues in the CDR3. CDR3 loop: CASSPGTGRFNEKLFF. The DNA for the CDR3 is TGCGCCAGCAGCCCGGGGACAGGTCGATTTAATGAAAAACTGTTTTTT.

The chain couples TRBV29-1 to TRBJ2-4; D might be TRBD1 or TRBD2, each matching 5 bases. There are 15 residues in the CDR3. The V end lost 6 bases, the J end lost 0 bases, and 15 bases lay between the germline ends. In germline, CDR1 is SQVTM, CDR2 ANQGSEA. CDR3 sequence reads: CSVALGTVAKNIQYF. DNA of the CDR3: TGCAGCGTAGCTCTGGGGACCGTAGCCAAAAACATTCAGTACTTC.

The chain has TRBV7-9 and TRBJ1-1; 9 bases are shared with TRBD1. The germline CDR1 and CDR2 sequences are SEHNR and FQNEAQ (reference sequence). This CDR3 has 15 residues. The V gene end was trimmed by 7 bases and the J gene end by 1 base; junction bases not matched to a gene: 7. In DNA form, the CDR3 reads TGTGCCAGCACCCCGTGGGGACAGGGGAACACTGAAGCTTTCTTT. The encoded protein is CASTPWGQGNTEAFF.

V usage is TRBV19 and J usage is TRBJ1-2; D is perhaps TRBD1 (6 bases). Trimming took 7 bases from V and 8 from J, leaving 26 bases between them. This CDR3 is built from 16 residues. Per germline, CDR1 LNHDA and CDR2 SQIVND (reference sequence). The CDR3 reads CASTARGGSPGLGYTF. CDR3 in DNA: TGTGCCAGTACTGCGAGGGGGGGGTCTCCTGGCTTGGGCTACACCTTC. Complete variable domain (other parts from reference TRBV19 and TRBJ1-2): DGGITQSPKYLFRKEGQNVTLSCEQNLNHDAMYWYRQDPGQGLRLIYYSQIVNDFQKGDIAEGYSVSREKKESFPLTVTSAQKNPTAFYLCASTARGGSPGLGYTFGSGTRLTVV.

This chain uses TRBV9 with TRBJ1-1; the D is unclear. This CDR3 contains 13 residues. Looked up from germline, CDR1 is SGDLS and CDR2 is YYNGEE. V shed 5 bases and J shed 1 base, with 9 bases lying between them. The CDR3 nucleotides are TGTGCCAGCAGAAGGACGGAGAACACTGAAGCTTTCTTT. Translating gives CASRRTENTEAFF.

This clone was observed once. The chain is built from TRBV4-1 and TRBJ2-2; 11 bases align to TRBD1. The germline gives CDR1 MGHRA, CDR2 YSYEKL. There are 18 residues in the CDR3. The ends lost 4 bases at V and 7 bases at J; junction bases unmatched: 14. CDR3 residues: CASSRTGQGAKGHGELFF. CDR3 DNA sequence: TGCGCCAGCAGCCGGACTGGACAGGGGGCGAAGGGGCACGGGGAGCTGTTTTTT.

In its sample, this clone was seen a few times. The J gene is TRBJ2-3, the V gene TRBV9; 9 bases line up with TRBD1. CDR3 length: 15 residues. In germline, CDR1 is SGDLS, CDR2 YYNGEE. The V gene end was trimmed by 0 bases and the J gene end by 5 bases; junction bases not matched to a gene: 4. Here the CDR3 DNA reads TGTGCCAGCAGCGTAGGGGACAGGGATGAAGATACGCAGTATTTT. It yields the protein CASSVGDRDEDTQYF.

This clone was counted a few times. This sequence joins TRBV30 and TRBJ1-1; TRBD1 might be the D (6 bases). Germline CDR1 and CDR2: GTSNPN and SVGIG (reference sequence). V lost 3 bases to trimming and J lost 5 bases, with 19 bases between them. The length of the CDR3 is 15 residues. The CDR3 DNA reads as TGTGCCTGGAGCGGTCGGGGGGCGTTGGGGACTGAAGCTTTCTTT. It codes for CAWSGRGALGTEAFF.

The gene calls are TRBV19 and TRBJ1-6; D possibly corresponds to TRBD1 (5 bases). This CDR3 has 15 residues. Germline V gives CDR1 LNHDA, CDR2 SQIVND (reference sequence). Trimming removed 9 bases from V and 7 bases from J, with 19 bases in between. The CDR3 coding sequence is TGTGCCAGCAGCAGCCCCCCAGGGAGAAATTCACCCCTCCACTTT. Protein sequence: CASSSPPGRNSPLHF.

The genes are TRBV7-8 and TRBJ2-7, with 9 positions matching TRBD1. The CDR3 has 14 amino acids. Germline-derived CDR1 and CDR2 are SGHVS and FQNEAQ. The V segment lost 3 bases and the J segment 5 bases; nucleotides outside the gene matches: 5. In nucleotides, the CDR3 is TGTGCCAGCAGCTTGGGACAGGGTTACCACGAGCAGTACTTC. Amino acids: CASSLGQGYHEQYF.

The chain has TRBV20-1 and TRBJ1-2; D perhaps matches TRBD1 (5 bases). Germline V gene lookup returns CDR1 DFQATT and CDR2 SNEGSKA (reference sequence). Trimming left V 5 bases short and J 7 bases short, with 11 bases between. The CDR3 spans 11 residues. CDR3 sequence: CSAGRRGGYTF. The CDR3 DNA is TGCAGTGCTGGCCGGAGGGGTGGCTACACCTTC.

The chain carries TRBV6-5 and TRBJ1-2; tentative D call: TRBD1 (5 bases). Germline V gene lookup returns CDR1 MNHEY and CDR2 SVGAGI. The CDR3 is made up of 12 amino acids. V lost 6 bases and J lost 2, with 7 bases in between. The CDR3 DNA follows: TGTGCCAGCAGCTCAGGGAACTATGGCTACACCTTC. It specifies CASSSGNYGYTF.

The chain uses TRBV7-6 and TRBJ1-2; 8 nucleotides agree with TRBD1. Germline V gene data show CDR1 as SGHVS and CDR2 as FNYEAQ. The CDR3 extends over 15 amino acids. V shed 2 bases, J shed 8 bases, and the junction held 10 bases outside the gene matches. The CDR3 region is CASSLSRTGQNGYTF. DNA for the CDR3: TGTGCCAGCAGCTTAAGCCGGACAGGGCAAAACGGCTACACCTTC.

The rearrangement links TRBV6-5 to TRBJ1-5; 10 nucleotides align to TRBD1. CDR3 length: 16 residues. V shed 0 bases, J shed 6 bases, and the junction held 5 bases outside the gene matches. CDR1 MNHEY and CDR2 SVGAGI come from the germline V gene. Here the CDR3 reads CASSYSGTGVGQPQHF. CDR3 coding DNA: TGTGCCAGCAGTTACTCCGGGACAGGGGTGGGTCAGCCCCAGCATTTT.

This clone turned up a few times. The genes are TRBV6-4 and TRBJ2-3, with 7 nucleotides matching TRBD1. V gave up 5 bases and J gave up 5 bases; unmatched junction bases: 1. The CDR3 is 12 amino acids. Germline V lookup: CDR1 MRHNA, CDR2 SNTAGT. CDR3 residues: CASSPGGDTQYF. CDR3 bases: TGTGCCAGCAGTCCAGGGGGAGATACGCAGTATTTT.

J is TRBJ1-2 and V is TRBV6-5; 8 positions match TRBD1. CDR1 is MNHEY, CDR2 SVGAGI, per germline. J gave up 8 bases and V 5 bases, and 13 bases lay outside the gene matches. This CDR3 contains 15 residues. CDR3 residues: CASSVRTGPPSGYTF. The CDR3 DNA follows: TGTGCCAGCAGTGTCAGGACAGGGCCACCGTCCGGCTACACCTTC.

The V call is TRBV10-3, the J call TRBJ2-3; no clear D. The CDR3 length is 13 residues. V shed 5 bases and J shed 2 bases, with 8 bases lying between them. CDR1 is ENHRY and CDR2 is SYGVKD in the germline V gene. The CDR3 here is CAISQTLTDTQYF. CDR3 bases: TGTGCCATCAGTCAGACCCTCACAGATACGCAGTATTTT.